The 4 T cell receptor beta chains presented below share a single source sample, sequenced in a study of identifying expanded T cells in peripheral blood. Libraries were prepared by immunoSEQ multiplex PCR; TCRdb keeps only in-frame clonotypes and omits some of them. The sample has 75,000 to 90,000 clones; roughly 90% are singletons. The sequenced sample consisted of blood. All receptors come from a person aged 18 to 75 in good health.

This chain links TRBV7-9 with TRBJ1-5; D gene ambiguous. There are 16 residues in the CDR3. Trimming pared 4 bases from V and 2 bases from J, leaving 15 bases between. Germline CDR1 reads SEHNR; CDR2 reads FQNEAQ (reference sequence). CDR3 sequence: CASSSPSQKGNQPQHF. Written as DNA, the CDR3 is TGTGCCAGCAGCTCCCCCAGTCAAAAGGGCAATCAGCCCCAGCATTTT.

The chain recombines TRBV6-1 with TRBJ1-3; unclear D gene. In germline, CDR1 is MNHNS, CDR2 SASEGT. Trimming cost V 1 base and J 0 bases, with 7 bases left between them. The CDR3 covers 15 residues. CDR3 region: CASSEVLISGNTIYF. Written as DNA, the CDR3 is TGTGCCAGCAGTGAAGTCCTGATCTCTGGAAACACCATATATTTT.

The chain carries TRBV19 and TRBJ1-3; D remains ambiguous. Germline-derived CDR1 and CDR2 are LNHDA and SQIVND (reference sequence). The CDR3 is made up of 15 amino acids. Trimming shortened V by 7 bases and J by 0 bases, and 13 bases separated the two germline ends. The CDR3 nucleotides read TGTGCCAGTAAAGTGGACGGGAGCTCTGGAAACACCATATATTTT. This encodes CASKVDGSSGNTIYF.

On this clone: Distinct nucleotide sequences in the sample also encode this CDR3. This sequence joins TRBV18 and TRBJ2-5; D remains ambiguous. Deletions cut 6 bases from V and 2 bases from J, with 4 bases between. The CDR3 covers 11 residues. Germline CDR1 KGHSH, CDR2 LQKENI. CDR3 nucleotides: TGTGCCAGCTCTCTACAAGAGACCCAGTACTTC. This encodes CASSLQETQYF. Full variable domain (outside the CDR3, taken from reference TRBV18 and TRBJ2-5): NAGVMQNPRHLVRRRGQEARLRCSPMKGHSHVYWYRQLPEEGLKFMVYLQKENIIDESGMPKERFSAEFPKEGPSILRIQQVVRGDSAAYFCASSLQETQYFGPGTRLLVL.